The clone carrying this T cell receptor beta chain was recorded a few times. Its target is not known. These data are taken from a study of human T cells and chemical hapten exposure. Time point described: patch test 2, 6 weeks after DPC sensitization. The treatment denotes: therapeutic diphenylcyclopropenone sensitization with weekly scalp DPC. TCRdb re-analysed the RACE reads in MiXCR, keeping a single row per CDR3 protein. The data contain fewer than 100,000 distinct CDR3 sequences, roughly a tenth of them singletons. Regarding the study as a whole: Donors had alopecia, so their immune response may differ from healthy people's.

Germline CDR1 and CDR2: LGHNA and YSLEER. This CDR3 contains 16 residues. After removal of 3 bases from V and 6 bases from J, the junction contained 14 bases not matched to a gene. This sequence originates from a woman between 40 and 55 years old with alopecia areata. Some clones in this sample may be carry-over from other donors' samples. The source material was whole blood, sampled in connection with sensitization to the hapten diphenylcyclopropenone (DPC). The chain combines TRBV4-3 with TRBJ2-7; TRBD2 matches at 7 bases. This chain's CDR3 is CASSQGGLKLQFEQYF. The CDR3 nucleotides read TGCGCCAGCAGCCAGGGGGGACTAAAACTTCAATTCGAGCAGTACTTC.